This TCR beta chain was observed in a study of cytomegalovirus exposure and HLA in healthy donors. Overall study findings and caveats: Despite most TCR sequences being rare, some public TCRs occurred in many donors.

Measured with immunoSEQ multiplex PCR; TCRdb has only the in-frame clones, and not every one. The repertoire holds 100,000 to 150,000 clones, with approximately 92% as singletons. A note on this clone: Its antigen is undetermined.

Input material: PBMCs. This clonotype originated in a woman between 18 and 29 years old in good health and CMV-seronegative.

The chain's CDR3 is CAWSRGQGLYNEQFF. The DNA of the CDR3 is TGTGCCTGGAGTCGGGGACAGGGGCTTTACAATGAGCAGTTCTTC. The chain couples TRBV30 to TRBJ2-1; 10 bases are shared with TRBD1. Trimming took 2 bases from V and 4 from J; bases not matched to a gene: 5. This CDR3 has 15 residues. Germline CDR1 reads GTSNPN; CDR2 reads SVGIG (reference sequence).